This T cell receptor (beta chain) came from a study of blood T cell repertoires in COVID-19. The overall study: The United States, Italy and Spain were the sources of the acute and convalescent COVID-19 samples. Sources were T cells, B-cell-depleted T cells, or PBMCs; the material itself was cDNA or gDNA.

As originally analysed: Amplifying reference gene primers gave estimates of nucleated cell counts. Sequenced by immunoSEQ multiplex PCR; TCRdb stores in-frame clones only, minus some. That table supplies the V and J calls and clone size; D and trimming were determined from the DNA. The profile shows around 150,000 clones, 79% of them singletons. V lost 5 bases, J lost 6 bases, and 7 bases stayed unmatched. The CDR3 sequence is 16 residues long. Germline V lookup: CDR1 SGHVS, CDR2 FQNEAQ. Sequenced sample: peripheral blood. The chain is built from TRBV7-8 and TRBJ2-2, with 12 nucleotides matching TRBD2. The clonotype comes from a man aged 45-60 years with active or convalescent COVID-19. CDR3: CASSPAGLAGPGELFF. The CDR3 DNA reads TGTGCCAGCAGCCCCGCCGGACTAGCGGGACCCGGGGAGCTGTTTTTT.